One sample yielded the 13 T cell receptor beta chains listed below, sequenced in a study of blood T cell repertoires in COVID-19. Here immunoSEQ multiplex PCR was the method, and the copy in TCRdb shows in-frame clones only, minus some. The sample includes about 240,000 clones, around 81% of them seen just once. Material: peripheral blood. These TCRs come from a man under 40 who had recovered from COVID-19.

This rearrangement joins TRBV2 to TRBJ1-5; 8 nucleotides align to TRBD1. The germline CDR1 and CDR2 sequences are SNHLY and FYNNEI. This CDR3 region has 15 residues. V shed 3 bases, J shed 2 bases, and the junction held 3 bases outside the gene matches. The CDR3 DNA sequence: TGTGCCAGCAGTGACGACAGGGGTGGCAATCAGCCCCAGCATTTT. As protein: CASSDDRGGNQPQHF.

V gene TRBV4-1 combines with J gene TRBJ2-2; possible D gene TRBD1, 5 bases. Trimming took 4 bases from V and 2 from J, leaving 8 bases between them. Looked up from germline, CDR1 is MGHRA and CDR2 is YSYEKL. CDR3 length: 14 amino acids. In DNA form, the CDR3 reads TGCGCCAGCAGCCCGACAGAAAACACCGGGGAGCTGTTTTTT. Translating it yields CASSPTENTGELFF.

The CDR3 protein is CASSHLAGKGNYGYTF. CDR3 sequence (DNA): TGTGCCAGTAGTCACCTCGCGGGGAAGGGAAACTATGGCTACACCTTC. The chain carries TRBV19 and TRBJ1-2; D is unclear. V was pared by 5 bases and J by 2 bases, with 18 bases between. CDR3 length: 16 amino acids. Germline V gives CDR1 LNHDA, CDR2 SQIVND (reference sequence).

The V call is TRBV5-5, the J call TRBJ2-7, with a possible D match to TRBD1 (5 bases). Trimming took off 0 bases at V and 0 bases at J, with 7 bases between the two ends. CDR3 size: 14 residues. From germline, CDR1 is SGHKS and CDR2 YYEKEE (reference sequence). CDR3: CASSLGRDSYEQYF. In nucleotides, the CDR3 is TGTGCCAGCAGCTTGGGCAGGGACTCCTACGAGCAGTACTTC.

This clone was detected only once. The CDR3 spells CASKKAEGFSNEQFF. The CDR3, as DNA: TGTGCCAGCAAGAAGGCAGAGGGATTCTCCAATGAGCAGTTCTTC. The chain recombines TRBV2 with TRBJ2-1; D is possibly TRBD2 (5 bases). Trimming removed 7 bases at V and 6 bases at J, with 19 bases between. From germline, CDR1 is SNHLY and CDR2 FYNNEI. CDR3 length: 15 amino acids.

The chain joins TRBV12-5 to TRBJ2-3; D might be TRBD2 (6 bases). The CDR3 is made up of 13 amino acids. Germline values: CDR1 LGHNT, CDR2 FRNRAP. V lost 8 bases to trimming and J lost 0 bases, with 9 bases between them. CDR3: CASSRGSTDTQYF. For the CDR3, the DNA is TGTGCTAGTAGTCGGGGGAGCACAGATACGCAGTATTTT.

This chain joins TRBV10-1 and TRBJ1-1; D gene uncertain. Germline lookup yields CDR1 WNHNN and CDR2 SYGVQD (reference sequence). V lost 6 bases, J lost 0 bases, and 8 bases lay in between. CDR3 length: 13 amino acids. CDR3 region: CASRYNMNTEAFF. The CDR3 nucleotides read TGCGCCAGCAGATACAACATGAACACTGAAGCTTTCTTT.

This clone was counted a single time. The chain couples TRBV19 to TRBJ2-2; TRBD1 matches at 7 bases. This CDR3 has 17 amino acids. Germline CDR1 is LNHDA and CDR2 is SQIVND (reference sequence). Trimming took 4 bases from V and 3 from J; bases not matched to a gene: 11. This CDR3 reads CASSTRDRKAYTGELFF. DNA for the CDR3: TGTGCCAGTAGTACCCGGGACAGAAAAGCATACACCGGGGAGCTGTTTTTT.

V and J are TRBV19 and TRBJ2-1; the D gene is possibly TRBD1 (5 bases). The CDR3 length is 15 residues. Germline lookup yields CDR1 LNHDA and CDR2 SQIVND (reference sequence). Trimming cost V 3 bases and J 9 bases, with 18 bases left between them. The CDR3 DNA reads as TGTGCCAGTAGTATGTGGCACAGGATCACAAGTGAGCAGTTCTTC. Translating gives CASSMWHRITSEQFF.

The CDR3 protein is CASSEEEGHVYGYTF. In DNA form, the CDR3 reads TGTGCCAGCAGTGAAGAAGAGGGACACGTCTATGGCTACACCTTC. The V and J genes are TRBV6-1 and TRBJ1-2, with D possibly matching TRBD1 (6 bases). The CDR3 sequence is 15 residues long. CDR1 MNHNS and CDR2 SASEGT come from the germline V gene. The ends were cut back, 1 base at V and 4 bases at J, with 13 bases in the middle.

CDR3 nucleotides: TGTGCCAGTAGTATACAGGGGGCACCAGATACGCAGTATTTT. Protein product: CASSIQGAPDTQYF. The rearrangement joins TRBV19 to TRBJ2-3, with 8 bases lining up with TRBD1. This CDR3 has 14 amino acids. Germline loops: CDR1 LNHDA, CDR2 SQIVND (reference sequence). With V trimmed by 2 bases and J by 4 bases, 2 bases remained unmatched. Filled out from reference TRBV19 and TRBJ2-3, the complete variable domain reads DGGITQSPKYLFRKEGQNVTLSCEQNLNHDAMYWYRQDPGQGLRLIYYSQIVNDFQKGDIAEGYSVSREKKESFPLTVTSAQKNPTAFYLCASSIQGAPDTQYFGPGTRLTVL.

The rearrangement uses TRBV3-1 (or the pseudogene TRBV3-2) and TRBJ1-2; D not resolved. The CDR3 has 12 amino acids. Trimming removed 0 bases at V and 13 bases at J, with 12 bases between. Germline V CDR1 and CDR2: LGHDT, YNNKEL (reference sequence). In DNA form, the CDR3 reads TGTGCCAGCAGCCAAGATCCCTTCGTTTCCACCTTC. Translated: CASSQDPFVSTF.

The rearrangement links TRBV6-5 to TRBJ2-1, with D uncertain. In germline, CDR1 is MNHEY, CDR2 SVGAGI. The germline V and J ends were trimmed by 0 bases and 7 bases, with 13 bases remaining between them. The CDR3 sequence is 15 residues long. CDR3 protein: CASSYSWSSKNEQFF. CDR3 sequence (DNA): TGTGCCAGCAGTTACTCGTGGAGTTCGAAGAATGAGCAGTTCTTC.